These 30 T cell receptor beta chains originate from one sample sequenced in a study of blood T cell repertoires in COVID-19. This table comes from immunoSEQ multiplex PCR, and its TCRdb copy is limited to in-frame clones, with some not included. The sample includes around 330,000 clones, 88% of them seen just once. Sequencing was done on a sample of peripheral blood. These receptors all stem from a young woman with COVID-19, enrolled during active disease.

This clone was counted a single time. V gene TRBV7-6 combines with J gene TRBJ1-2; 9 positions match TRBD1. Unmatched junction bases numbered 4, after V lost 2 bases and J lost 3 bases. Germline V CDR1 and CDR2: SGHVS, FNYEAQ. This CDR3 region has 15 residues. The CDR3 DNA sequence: TGTGCCAGCAGCTTATACCGGGACAGGGACTATGGCTACACCTTC. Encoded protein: CASSLYRDRDYGYTF.

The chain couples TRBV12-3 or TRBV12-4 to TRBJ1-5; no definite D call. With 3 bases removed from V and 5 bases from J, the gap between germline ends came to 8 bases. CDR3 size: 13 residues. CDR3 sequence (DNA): TGTGCCAGCAGTTTGGAAGGAGATCAGCCCCAGCATTTT. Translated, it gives CASSLEGDQPQHF.

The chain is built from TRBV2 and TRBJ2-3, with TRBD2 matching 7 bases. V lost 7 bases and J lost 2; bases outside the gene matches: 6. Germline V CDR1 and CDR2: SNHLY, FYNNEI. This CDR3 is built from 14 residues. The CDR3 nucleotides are TGTGCCAGCAATGGCGGGGGATACACAGATACGCAGTATTTT. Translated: CASNGGGYTDTQYF.

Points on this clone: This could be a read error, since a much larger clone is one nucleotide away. CDR3 DNA sequence: TGTGCCAGCAGGACAGGGGGCCATGGCTACACCTTC. This encodes CASRTGGHGYTF. The genes are TRBV2 and TRBJ1-2, with TRBD1 matching 10 bases. The CDR3 spans 12 residues. V lost 6 bases and J lost 6; bases outside the gene matches: 1. Looked up from germline, CDR1 is SNHLY and CDR2 is FYNNEI.

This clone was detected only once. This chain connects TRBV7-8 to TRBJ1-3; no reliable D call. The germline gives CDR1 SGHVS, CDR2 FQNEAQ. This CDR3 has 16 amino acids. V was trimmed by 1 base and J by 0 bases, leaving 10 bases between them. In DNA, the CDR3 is TGTGCCAGCAGCTTAGTTTTGGCCAACTCTGGAAACACCATATATTTT. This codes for CASSLVLANSGNTIYF.

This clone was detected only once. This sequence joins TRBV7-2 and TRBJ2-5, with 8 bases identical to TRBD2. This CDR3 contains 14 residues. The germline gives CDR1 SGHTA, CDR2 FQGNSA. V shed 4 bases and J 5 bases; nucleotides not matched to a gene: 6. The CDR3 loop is CASSSGLAPETQYF. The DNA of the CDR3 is TGTGCCAGCAGCTCAGGACTAGCCCCGGAGACCCAGTACTTC.

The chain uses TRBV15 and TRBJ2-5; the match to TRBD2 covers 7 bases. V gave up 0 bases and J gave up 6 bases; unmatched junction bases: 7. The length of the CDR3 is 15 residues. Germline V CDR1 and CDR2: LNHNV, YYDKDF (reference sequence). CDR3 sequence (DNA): TGTGCCACCAGCAGAGATCGGGACTACTTACAGACCCAGTACTTC. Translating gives CATSRDRDYLQTQYF.

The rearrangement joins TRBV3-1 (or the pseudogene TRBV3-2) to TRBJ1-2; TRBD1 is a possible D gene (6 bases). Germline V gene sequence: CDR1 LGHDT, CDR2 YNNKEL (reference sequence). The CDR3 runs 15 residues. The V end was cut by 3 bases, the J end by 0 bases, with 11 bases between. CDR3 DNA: TGTGCCAGCAGCCACGGGACATCTGCTAACTATGGCTACACCTTC. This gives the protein CASSHGTSANYGYTF.

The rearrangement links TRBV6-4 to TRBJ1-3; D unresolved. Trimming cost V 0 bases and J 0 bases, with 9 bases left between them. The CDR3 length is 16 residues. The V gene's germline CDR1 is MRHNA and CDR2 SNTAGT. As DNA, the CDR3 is TGTGCCAGCAGTGACTCCGAGGGATCCTCTGGAAACACCATATATTTT. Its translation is CASSDSEGSSGNTIYF.

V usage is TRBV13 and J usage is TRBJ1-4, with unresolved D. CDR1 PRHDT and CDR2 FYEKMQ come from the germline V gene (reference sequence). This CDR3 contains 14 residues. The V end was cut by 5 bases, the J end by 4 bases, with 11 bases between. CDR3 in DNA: TGTGCCAGCAGCCTCGGCGGTTATAATGAAAAACTGTTTTTT. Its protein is CASSLGGYNEKLFF.

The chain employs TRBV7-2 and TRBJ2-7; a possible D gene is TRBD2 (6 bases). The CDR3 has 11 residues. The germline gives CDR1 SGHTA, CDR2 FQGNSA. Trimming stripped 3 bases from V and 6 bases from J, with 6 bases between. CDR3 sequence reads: CASSFGSEQYF. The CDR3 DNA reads TGTGCCAGCAGCTTCGGGAGCGAGCAGTACTTC.

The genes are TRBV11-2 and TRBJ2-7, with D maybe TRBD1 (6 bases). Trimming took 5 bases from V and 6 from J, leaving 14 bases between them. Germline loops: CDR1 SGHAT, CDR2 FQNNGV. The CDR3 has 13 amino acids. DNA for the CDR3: TGTGCCAGCAGCCCCCAGACAGGTGCCGAGCAGTACGTC. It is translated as CASSPQTGAEQYV.

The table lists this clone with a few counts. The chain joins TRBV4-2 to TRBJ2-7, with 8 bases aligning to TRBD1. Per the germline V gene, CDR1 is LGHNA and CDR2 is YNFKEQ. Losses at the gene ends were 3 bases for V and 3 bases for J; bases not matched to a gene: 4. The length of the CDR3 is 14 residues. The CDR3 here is CASSHGGTGYEQYF. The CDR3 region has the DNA TGTGCCAGCAGCCATGGGGGGACAGGCTACGAGCAGTACTTC.

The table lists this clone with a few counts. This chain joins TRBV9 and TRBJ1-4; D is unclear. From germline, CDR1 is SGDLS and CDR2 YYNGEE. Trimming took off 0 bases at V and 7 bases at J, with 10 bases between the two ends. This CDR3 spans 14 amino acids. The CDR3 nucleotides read TGTGCCAGCAGCGTAGACTGGCGGGGTGAAAAACTGTTTTTT. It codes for CASSVDWRGEKLFF.

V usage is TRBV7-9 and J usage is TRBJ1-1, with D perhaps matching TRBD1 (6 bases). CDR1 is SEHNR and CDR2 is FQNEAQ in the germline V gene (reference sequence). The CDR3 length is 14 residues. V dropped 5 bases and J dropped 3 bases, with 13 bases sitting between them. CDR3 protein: CASSRPGVDTEAFF. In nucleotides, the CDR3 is TGTGCCAGCAGCAGACCAGGGGTAGACACTGAAGCTTTCTTT.

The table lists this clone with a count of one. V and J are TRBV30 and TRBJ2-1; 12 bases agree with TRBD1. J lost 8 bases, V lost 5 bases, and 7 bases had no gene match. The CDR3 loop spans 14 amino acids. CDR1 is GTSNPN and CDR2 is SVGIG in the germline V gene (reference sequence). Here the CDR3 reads CAWGTGTGGYEQFF. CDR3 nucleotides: TGTGCCTGGGGGACCGGGACAGGGGGCTATGAGCAGTTCTTC. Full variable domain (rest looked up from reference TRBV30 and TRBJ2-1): SQTIHQWPATLVQPVGSPLSLECTVEGTSNPNLYWYRQAAGRGLQLLFYSVGIGQISSEVPQNLSASRPQDRQFILSSKKLLLSDSGFYLCAWGTGTGGYEQFFGPGTRLTVL.

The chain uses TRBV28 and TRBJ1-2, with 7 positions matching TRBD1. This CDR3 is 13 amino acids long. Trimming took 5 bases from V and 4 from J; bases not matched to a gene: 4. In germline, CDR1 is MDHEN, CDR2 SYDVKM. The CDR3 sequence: CASSPDRAYGYTF. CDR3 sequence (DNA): TGTGCCAGCAGTCCCGACAGGGCCTATGGCTACACCTTC.

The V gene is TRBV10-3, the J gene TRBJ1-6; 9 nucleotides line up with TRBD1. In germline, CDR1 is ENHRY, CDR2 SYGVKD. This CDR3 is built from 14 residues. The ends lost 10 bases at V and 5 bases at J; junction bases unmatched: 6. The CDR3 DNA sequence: TGTGCCACTAAGGGGACAGGGAATAATTCACCCCTCCACTTT. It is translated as CATKGTGNNSPLHF.

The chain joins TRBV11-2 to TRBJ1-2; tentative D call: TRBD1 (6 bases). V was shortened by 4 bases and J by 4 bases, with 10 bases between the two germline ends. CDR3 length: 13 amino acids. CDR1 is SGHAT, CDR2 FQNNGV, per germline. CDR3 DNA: TGTGCCAGCAGCTCACAGGGTCCCTATGGCTACACCTTC. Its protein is CASSSQGPYGYTF.

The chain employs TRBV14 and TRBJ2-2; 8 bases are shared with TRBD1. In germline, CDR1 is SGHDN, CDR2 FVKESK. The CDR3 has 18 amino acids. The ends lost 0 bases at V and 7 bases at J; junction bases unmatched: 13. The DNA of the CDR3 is TGTGCCAGCAGCCAAGATCTGTGGACAGGGTGGTCTCACGGGGAGCTGTTTTTT. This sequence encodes CASSQDLWTGWSHGELFF.

CDR3 loop: CASNNRGGDNEQFF. As DNA, the CDR3 is TGTGCCAGTAACAATCGGGGAGGCGACAATGAGCAGTTCTTC. The V gene is TRBV3-1 (or the pseudogene TRBV3-2), the J gene TRBJ2-1; a possible D gene is TRBD2 (6 bases). Trimming removed 9 bases at V and 5 bases at J, with 17 bases between. This CDR3 comprises 14 residues. Germline V gene lookup returns CDR1 LGHDT and CDR2 YNNKEL (reference sequence).

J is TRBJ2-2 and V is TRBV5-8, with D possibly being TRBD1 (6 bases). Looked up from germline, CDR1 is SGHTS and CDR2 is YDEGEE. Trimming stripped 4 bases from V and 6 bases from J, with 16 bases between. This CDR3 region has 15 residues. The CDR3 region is CASSEPGRGPGELFF. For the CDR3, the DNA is TGTGCCAGCAGCGAACCCGGCAGGGGCCCCGGGGAGCTGTTTTTT.

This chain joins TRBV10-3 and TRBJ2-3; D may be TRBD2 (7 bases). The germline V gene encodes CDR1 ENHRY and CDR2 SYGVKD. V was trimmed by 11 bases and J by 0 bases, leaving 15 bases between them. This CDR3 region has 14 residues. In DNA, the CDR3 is TGTGCCCACAGTCGGGGGGCGAGCACAGATACGCAGTATTTT. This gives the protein CAHSRGASTDTQYF.

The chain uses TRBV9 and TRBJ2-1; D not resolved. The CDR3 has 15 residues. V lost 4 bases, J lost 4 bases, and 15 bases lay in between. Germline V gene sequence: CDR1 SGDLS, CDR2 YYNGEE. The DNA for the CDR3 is TGTGCCAGCAGCACCCGCCTAGGATCGTACAATGAGCAGTTCTTC. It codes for CASSTRLGSYNEQFF.

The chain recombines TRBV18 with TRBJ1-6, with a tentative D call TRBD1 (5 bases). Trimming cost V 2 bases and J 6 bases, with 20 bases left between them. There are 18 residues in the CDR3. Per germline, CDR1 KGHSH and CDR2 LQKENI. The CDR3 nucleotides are TGTGCCAGCTCACCAACTACCTTGGGGGGTACGGGTAATTCACCCCTCCACTTT. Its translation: CASSPTTLGGTGNSPLHF.

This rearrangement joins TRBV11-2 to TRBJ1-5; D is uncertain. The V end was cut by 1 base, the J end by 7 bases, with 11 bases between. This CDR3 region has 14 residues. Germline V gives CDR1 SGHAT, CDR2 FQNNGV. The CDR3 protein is CASSLGGSYQPQHF. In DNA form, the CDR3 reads TGTGCCAGCAGCTTAGGCGGCAGCTACCAGCCCCAGCATTTT.

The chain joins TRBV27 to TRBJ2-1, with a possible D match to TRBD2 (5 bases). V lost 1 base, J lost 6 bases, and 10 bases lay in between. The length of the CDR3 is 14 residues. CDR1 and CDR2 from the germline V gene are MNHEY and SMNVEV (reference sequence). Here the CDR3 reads CASSLFQAVNEQFF. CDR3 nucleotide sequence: TGTGCCAGCAGTTTATTTCAAGCGGTCAATGAGCAGTTCTTC.

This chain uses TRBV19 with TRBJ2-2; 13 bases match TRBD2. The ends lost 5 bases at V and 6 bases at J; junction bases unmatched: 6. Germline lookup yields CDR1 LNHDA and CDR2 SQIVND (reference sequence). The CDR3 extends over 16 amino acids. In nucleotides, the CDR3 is TGTGCCAGTAGTTTCTCACTAGCGGGGGGGCCCGGGGAGCTGTTTTTT. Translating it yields CASSFSLAGGPGELFF.

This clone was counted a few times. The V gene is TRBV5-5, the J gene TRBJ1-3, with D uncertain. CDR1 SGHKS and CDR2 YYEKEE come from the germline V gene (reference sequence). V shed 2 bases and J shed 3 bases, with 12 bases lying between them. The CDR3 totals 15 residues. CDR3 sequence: CASSFPRGFGNTIYF. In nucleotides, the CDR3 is TGTGCCAGCAGCTTCCCCCGGGGATTTGGAAACACCATATATTTT.

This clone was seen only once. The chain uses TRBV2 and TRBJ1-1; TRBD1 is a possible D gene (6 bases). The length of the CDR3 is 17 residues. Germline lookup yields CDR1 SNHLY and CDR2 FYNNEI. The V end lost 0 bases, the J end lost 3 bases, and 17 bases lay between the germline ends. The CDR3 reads CASSEARGTGKDTEAFF. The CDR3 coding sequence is TGTGCCAGCAGTGAAGCGCGTGGTACAGGGAAGGACACTGAAGCTTTCTTT.